This passage covers 20 T cell receptor beta chains from one sample sequenced in a study of CD8 T cells in ankylosing spondylitis. The antigens for these receptors are not known. TCRdb reanalysed the 5' RACE reads using MiXCR and keeps one entry per CDR3 protein. The sample yields around 450,000 distinct CDR3 sequences, 25% to 30% seen once. Findings of the study overall: A TCR beta motif of 8 or 9 highly homologous variants appeared characteristic of ankylosing spondylitis blood.

The sequencing input was blood, either unsorted or a sorted T cell fraction (not recorded which). The receptors were sampled from a male donor with ankylosing spondylitis.

The chain employs TRBV3-1 and TRBJ1-1, with D maybe TRBD1 (5 bases). The CDR3 runs to 15 residues. V was pared by 4 bases and J by 4 bases, with 16 bases between. Germline lookup yields CDR1 LGHDT and CDR2 YNNKEL (reference sequence). CDR3 sequence reads: CASSPGGFVGTEAFF. The CDR3 bases are TGTGCCAGCAGCCCTGGGGGGTTTGTGGGCACTGAAGCTTTCTTT.

This sequence joins TRBV7-6 and TRBJ2-1; tentative D call: TRBD2 (6 bases). The germline gives CDR1 SGHVS, CDR2 FNYEAQ. The CDR3 covers 14 residues. Trimming shortened V by 6 bases and J by 5 bases, and 14 bases separated the two germline ends. DNA for the CDR3: TGTGCCAGCAGTTCGGCGGGACTCCACAATGAGCAGTTCTTC. As protein: CASSSAGLHNEQFF.

This sequence joins TRBV11-2 and TRBJ1-3, with a possible D match to TRBD1 (5 bases). Germline CDR1 reads SGHAT; CDR2 reads FQNNGV. V lost 3 bases and J lost 2, with 11 bases in between. This CDR3 is built from 15 residues. The CDR3 coding sequence is TGTGCCAGCAGCTTTTTAGGGGCTCCTGGAAACACCATATATTTT. Protein: CASSFLGAPGNTIYF. The full variable domain, completed using reference TRBV11-2 and TRBJ1-3, is EAGVAQSPRYKIIEKRQSVAFWCNPISGHATLYWYQQILGQGPKLLIQFQNNGVVDDSQLPKDRFSAERLKGVDSTLKIQPAKLEDSAVYLCASSFLGAPGNTIYFGEGSWLTVV.

This clonotype was counted a few times. The chain links TRBV12-3 or TRBV12-4 to TRBJ2-1; D call uncertain. The length of the CDR3 is 14 residues. The V gene lost 6 bases and the J gene lost 6 bases, with 15 bases spanning the gap. The CDR3 DNA follows: TGTGCCAGCAGGTTTGGGCGATTGGTCAATGAGCAGTTCTTC. It encodes CASRFGRLVNEQFF.

In this sample, this clonotype turned up many times. In nucleotides, the CDR3 is TGTGCCAGCAGACCCCGGGACGGATACACCGGGGAGCTGTTTTTT. It encodes CASRPRDGYTGELFF. The chain has TRBV3-1 and TRBJ2-2; D may match TRBD1 or TRBD2 (5 bases each). Germline V lookup: CDR1 LGHDT, CDR2 YNNKEL (reference sequence). Trimming shortened V by 6 bases and J by 3 bases, and 14 bases separated the two germline ends. The CDR3 loop spans 15 amino acids.

This clonotype was detected only a few times. V and J are TRBV4-1 and TRBJ2-5, with D possibly being TRBD2 (5 bases). V was trimmed by 0 bases and J by 4 bases, leaving 12 bases between them. CDR1 and CDR2 (germline): MGHRA, YSYEKL. CDR3 size: 15 residues. The DNA of the CDR3 is TGCGCCAGCAGCCAAGAGGGAGCCCCAGGAGAGACCCAGTACTTC. Translating it yields CASSQEGAPGETQYF.

This clonotype was detected many times. The rearrangement links TRBV5-1 to TRBJ2-1, with 13 positions matching TRBD2. The germline V gene encodes CDR1 SGHRS and CDR2 YFSETQ. The CDR3 covers 14 residues. The junction had 10 bases not matched to a gene; V was cut back by 4 bases and J by 15 bases. The CDR3 DNA is TGCGCCAGCAGCACCGGACTAGCGGGAGAGGTCCTGTTCTTC. This translates into CASSTGLAGEVLFF.

This clonotype was detected only a few times. The chain combines TRBV9 with TRBJ2-1; either TRBD1 or TRBD2 may fit D (5 bases each). This CDR3 is 15 amino acids long. CDR1 and CDR2 (germline): SGDLS, YYNGEE. The V gene lost 0 bases and the J gene lost 8 bases, with 15 bases spanning the gap. The CDR3 sequence: CASSVGPALGDEQFF. The CDR3 nucleotides are TGTGCCAGCAGCGTAGGACCGGCTTTGGGGGATGAGCAGTTCTTC.

This clonotype was detected a few times. The chain has TRBV19 and TRBJ2-1; TRBD1 agrees at 7 bases. This CDR3 is 12 amino acids long. Germline V gene data show CDR1 as LNHDA and CDR2 as SQIVND (reference sequence). Trimming took 6 bases from V and 9 from J; bases not matched to a gene: 5. CDR3 residues: CASSPTGFEQFF. The CDR3 DNA is TGTGCCAGTAGCCCGACAGGGTTTGAGCAGTTCTTC.

The chain couples TRBV11-2 to TRBJ2-1, with unresolved D. This CDR3 is built from 14 residues. The V gene lost 4 bases and the J gene lost 9 bases, with 16 bases spanning the gap. Germline CDR1 and CDR2: SGHAT and FQNNGV. The CDR3 protein is CASSSGTNFVEQFF. CDR3 DNA sequence: TGTGCCAGCAGCTCTGGAACTAATTTTGTTGAGCAGTTCTTC. The variable domain in full, completed from reference TRBV11-2 and TRBJ2-1, reads EAGVAQSPRYKIIEKRQSVAFWCNPISGHATLYWYQQILGQGPKLLIQFQNNGVVDDSQLPKDRFSAERLKGVDSTLKIQPAKLEDSAVYLCASSSGTNFVEQFFGPGTRLTVL.

The J gene is TRBJ2-7, the V gene TRBV3-1; D tentatively reads TRBD1 or TRBD2 (5 bases each). Deletions cut 1 base from V and 5 bases from J, with 12 bases between. This CDR3 has 14 residues. Germline CDR1 LGHDT, CDR2 YNNKEL (reference sequence). CDR3 nucleotide sequence: TGTGCCAGCAGCCAAGCTTTCCAGGGACACGAGCAGTACTTC. Protein sequence: CASSQAFQGHEQYF.

The J gene is TRBJ1-5, the V gene TRBV4-1; TRBD1 agrees at 7 bases. CDR3 length: 16 residues. CDR1 is MGHRA and CDR2 is YSYEKL in the germline V gene. V was clipped by 4 bases and J by 2 bases; unmatched bases: 8. CDR3 sequence: CASSRVDRRGNQPQHF. CDR3 DNA sequence: TGCGCCAGCAGCCGAGTGGACAGGCGGGGCAATCAGCCCCAGCATTTT.

J is TRBJ2-5 and V is TRBV5-1; D possibly corresponds to TRBD1 (5 bases). Trimming cost V 0 bases and J 1 base, with 13 bases left between them. Germline V gene data show CDR1 as SGHRS and CDR2 as YFSETQ. This CDR3 spans 16 amino acids. The DNA of the CDR3 is TGCGCCAGCAGCTTGGGGGCAGGGTGGGTCCAAGAGACCCAGTACTTC. The encoded protein is CASSLGAGWVQETQYF. The whole variable domain, filled in from reference TRBV5-1 and TRBJ2-5, reads KAGVTQTPRYLIKTRGQQVTLSCSPISGHRSVSWYQQTPGQGLQFLFEYFSETQRNKGNFPGRFSGRQFSNSRSEMNVSTLELGDSALYLCASSLGAGWVQETQYFGPGTRLLVL.

This clonotype was picked up one time. The rearrangement links TRBV20-1 to TRBJ2-4; the D call may be TRBD1 or TRBD2 (6 bases each). Trimming stripped 3 bases from V and 6 bases from J, with 21 bases between. The length of the CDR3 is 16 residues. Germline values: CDR1 DFQATT, CDR2 SNEGSKA (reference sequence). The CDR3, as DNA: TGCAGTGCTAGCGGTGGGGTGGGGGGCAGCGGAAACATTCAGTACTTC. This codes for CSASGGVGGSGNIQYF.

CDR3 coding DNA: TGTGCCAGCAGCCATGATGGAATCAATGAGCAGTTCTTC. Translation gives CASSHDGINEQFF. The chain joins TRBV3-1 to TRBJ2-1; the D is unclear. There are 13 residues in the CDR3. V was pared by 3 bases and J by 6 bases, with 9 bases between. CDR1 is LGHDT and CDR2 is YNNKEL in the germline V gene (reference sequence).

This clonotype appeared a few times. V is TRBV18 and J is TRBJ2-5; the D is unclear. CDR1 and CDR2 (germline): KGHSH, LQKENI. V was shortened by 4 bases and J by 3 bases, with 12 bases between the two germline ends. This CDR3 is 14 amino acids long. CDR3 protein: CASSRRVLEETQYF. The DNA of the CDR3 is TGTGCCAGCTCACGCCGTGTCTTAGAAGAGACCCAGTACTTC.

The gene calls are TRBV3-1 and TRBJ2-7, with D hard to call. Germline values: CDR1 LGHDT, CDR2 YNNKEL (reference sequence). Trimming stripped 3 bases from V and 0 bases from J, with 9 bases between. This CDR3 has 14 amino acids. In DNA, the CDR3 is TGTGCCAGCAGCCACAGTGGGTTCTCCTACGAGCAGTACTTC. Encoded protein: CASSHSGFSYEQYF.

This clonotype was detected only a few times. The V call is TRBV7-8, the J call TRBJ2-5; 9 nucleotides agree with TRBD1. CDR1 is SGHVS and CDR2 is FQNEAQ in the germline V gene. Trimming at V came to 5 bases and at J to 5 bases, leaving 6 bases not matched to a gene. CDR3 length equals 14 residues. The CDR3 loop reads CASSPDRGWETQYF. Here the CDR3 DNA reads TGTGCCAGCAGCCCGGACAGGGGCTGGGAGACCCAGTACTTC.

This chain uses TRBV5-1 with TRBJ2-3; 9 bases match TRBD2. V gave up 0 bases and J gave up 0 bases; unmatched junction bases: 11. The CDR3 covers 19 residues. The germline V gene has CDR1 SGHRS and CDR2 YFSETQ. The CDR3 sequence: CASSLVASGIPTSTDTQYF. CDR3 DNA: TGCGCCAGCAGCTTGGTCGCTAGCGGGATCCCTACTAGCACAGATACGCAGTATTTT.

This chain uses TRBV20-1 with TRBJ2-1, with 7 bases aligning to TRBD2. CDR1 is DFQATT and CDR2 is SNEGSKA in the germline V gene (reference sequence). V shed 0 bases, J shed 8 bases, and the junction held 10 bases outside the gene matches. The CDR3 has 15 residues. CDR3 loop: CSARDGGKVYDEQFF. In nucleotides, the CDR3 is TGCAGTGCTAGAGACGGGGGGAAAGTGTACGATGAGCAGTTCTTC.